Below, one T cell receptor (delta chain) is given with its context. Trimming cost V 2 bases and J 0 bases, with 24 bases left between them. The germline V gene has CDR1 GEAIGNYY and CDR2 EKD. This CDR3 is 19 amino acids long. The sample comes from a study of gamma-delta T cells after stem cell transplantation. TCRdb re-called the RT-PCR reads with CATT. This sample has about 1,500 delta-chain clones, with about 3.9% found just once. This sequence originates from a human donor. It is not recorded whose cells these are; they may come from a transplant donor. Sequencing input: gamma-delta T cells. The chain joins TRDV2 to TRDJ1; the D gene is possibly TRDD3 (6 bases). The CDR3, as DNA: TGTGCCTGTGACAAGATGGGGGCGCCCCAAATTAGGTACACCGATAAACTCATCTTT. Protein sequence: CACDKMGAPQIRYTDKLIF.